This T cell receptor (beta chain) was retrieved from a study of T cell repertoires in cytomegalovirus infection. On the study more broadly: Matching HLA type and CMV infection were both indicated by public TCR beta signatures.

This clonotype has just a few counts. What it recognizes is unknown. TCRdb analysed the reads with MiXCR anew, one entry per CDR3 protein. The sample holds about 180,000 distinct CDR3 sequences, approximately 15% seen once. Study-level findings and limits: Cumulated frequencies of public TCR beta families served to identify carriers of CMV plus the relevant HLA. Ex vivo, HLA-C-restricted CMV-specific TCR beta clonotypes prevailed over the rest of the response.

V lost 2 bases, J lost 3 bases, and 3 bases stayed unmatched. Per germline, CDR1 SGHTA and CDR2 FQGTGA. The CDR3 runs to 15 residues. V usage is TRBV7-3 and J usage is TRBJ2-3; 9 nucleotides match TRBD1. Sequencing used PBMCs. This receptor was obtained from a human donor in good health (CMV status not recorded). Some clones in this sample may be carry-over from other donors' samples. In DNA, the CDR3 is TGTGCCAGCAGCTTAGGGACAGGGAGGACAGATACGCAGTATTTT. Translation: CASSLGTGRTDTQYF.